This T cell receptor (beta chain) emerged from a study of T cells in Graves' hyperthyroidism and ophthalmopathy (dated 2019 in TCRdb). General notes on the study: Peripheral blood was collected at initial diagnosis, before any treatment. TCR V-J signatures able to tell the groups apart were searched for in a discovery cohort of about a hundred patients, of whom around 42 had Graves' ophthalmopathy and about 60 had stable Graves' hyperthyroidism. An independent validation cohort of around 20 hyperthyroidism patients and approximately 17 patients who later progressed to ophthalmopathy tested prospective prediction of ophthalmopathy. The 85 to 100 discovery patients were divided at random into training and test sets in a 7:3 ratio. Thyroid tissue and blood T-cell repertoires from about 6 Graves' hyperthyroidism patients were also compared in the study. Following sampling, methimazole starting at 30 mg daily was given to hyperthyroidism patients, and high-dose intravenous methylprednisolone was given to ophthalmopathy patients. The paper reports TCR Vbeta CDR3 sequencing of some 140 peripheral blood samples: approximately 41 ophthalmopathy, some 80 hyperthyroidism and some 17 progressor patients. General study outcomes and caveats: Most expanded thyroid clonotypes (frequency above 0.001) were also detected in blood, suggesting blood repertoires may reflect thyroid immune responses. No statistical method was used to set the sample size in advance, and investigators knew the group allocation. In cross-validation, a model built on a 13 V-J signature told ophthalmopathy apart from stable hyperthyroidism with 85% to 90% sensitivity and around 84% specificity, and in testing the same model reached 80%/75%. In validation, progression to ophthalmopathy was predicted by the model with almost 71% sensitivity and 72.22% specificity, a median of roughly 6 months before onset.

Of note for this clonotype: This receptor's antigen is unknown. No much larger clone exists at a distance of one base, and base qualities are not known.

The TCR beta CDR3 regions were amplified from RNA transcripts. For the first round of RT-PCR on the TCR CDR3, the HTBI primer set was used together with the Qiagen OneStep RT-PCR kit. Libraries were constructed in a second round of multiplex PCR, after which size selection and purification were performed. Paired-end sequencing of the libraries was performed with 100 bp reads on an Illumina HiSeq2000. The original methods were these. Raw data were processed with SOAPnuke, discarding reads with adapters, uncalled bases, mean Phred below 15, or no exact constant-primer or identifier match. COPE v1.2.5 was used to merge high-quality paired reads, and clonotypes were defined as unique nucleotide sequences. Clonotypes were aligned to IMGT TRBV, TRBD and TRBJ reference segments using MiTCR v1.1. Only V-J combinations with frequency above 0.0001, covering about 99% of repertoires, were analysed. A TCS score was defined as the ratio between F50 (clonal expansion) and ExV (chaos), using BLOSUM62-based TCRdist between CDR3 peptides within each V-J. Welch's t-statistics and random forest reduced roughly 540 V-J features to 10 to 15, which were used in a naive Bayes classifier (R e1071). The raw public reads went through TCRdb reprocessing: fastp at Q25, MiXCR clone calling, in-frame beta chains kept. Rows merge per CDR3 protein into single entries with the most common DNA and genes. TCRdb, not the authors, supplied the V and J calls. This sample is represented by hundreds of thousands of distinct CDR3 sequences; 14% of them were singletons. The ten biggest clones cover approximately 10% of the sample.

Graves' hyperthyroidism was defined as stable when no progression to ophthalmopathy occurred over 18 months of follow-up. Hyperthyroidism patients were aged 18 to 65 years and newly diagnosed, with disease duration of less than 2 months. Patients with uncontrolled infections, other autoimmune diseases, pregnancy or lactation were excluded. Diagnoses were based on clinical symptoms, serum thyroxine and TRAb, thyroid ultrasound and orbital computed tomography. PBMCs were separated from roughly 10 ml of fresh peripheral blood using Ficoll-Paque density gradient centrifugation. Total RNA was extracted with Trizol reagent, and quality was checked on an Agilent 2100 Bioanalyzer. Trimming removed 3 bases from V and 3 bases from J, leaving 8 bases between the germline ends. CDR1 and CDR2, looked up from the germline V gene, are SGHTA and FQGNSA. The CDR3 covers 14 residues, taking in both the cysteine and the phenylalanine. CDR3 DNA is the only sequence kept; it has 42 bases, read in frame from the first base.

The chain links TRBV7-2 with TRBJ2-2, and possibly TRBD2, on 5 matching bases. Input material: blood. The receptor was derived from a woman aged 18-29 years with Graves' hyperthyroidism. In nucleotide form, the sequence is TGTGCCAGCAGCTTGCGGGTGGACACCGGGGAGCTGTTTTTT. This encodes CASSLRVDTGELFF.